Here is one T cell receptor (beta chain) with its context. This PCR relied on a set of 60 Vbeta primers and 13 Jbeta primers. This table comes from immunoSEQ multiplex PCR, and its TCRdb copy is limited to in-frame clones, with some not included. The table lists under 200,000 clones, over 70% of them singletons. The data derive from a study of cytomegalovirus exposure and HLA in healthy donors. This receptor was obtained from a woman aged 30 to 39 in good health and CMV-seronegative. The sample was PBMCs.

The CDR3 sequence: CAWSVRRQSDTQYF. CDR3 DNA sequence: TGTGCCTGGAGTGTACGGAGACAGTCAGATACGCAGTATTTT. This chain links TRBV30 with TRBJ2-3; D might be TRBD1 (5 bases). This CDR3 is built from 14 residues. V was pared by 0 bases and J by 4 bases, with 11 bases between. CDR1 and CDR2 (germline): GTSNPN, SVGIG (reference sequence). Drawing the rest from reference TRBV30 and TRBJ2-3, the complete variable domain is SQTIHQWPATLVQPVGSPLSLECTVEGTSNPNLYWYRQAAGRGLQLLFYSVGIGQISSEVPQNLSASRPQDRQFILSSKKLLLSDSGFYLCAWSVRRQSDTQYFGPGTRLTVL.